This record covers a single T cell receptor (beta chain). Antigen: not known. Measured with immunoSEQ multiplex PCR; TCRdb has only the in-frame clones, and not every one. Of roughly 120,000 clones in the sample, roughly nine tenths were seen once. CDR1 is SNHLY, CDR2 FYNNEI, per germline. The CDR3 is made up of 14 amino acids. Trimming at V came to 6 bases and at J to 11 bases, leaving 12 bases not matched to a gene. The sample originates from a study of T cell responses to AZD1222 COVID-19 vaccine. Study observations and caveats: Spike-specific TCR breadth rose after two AZD1222 doses, and depth rose as well. Donors were largely white British and mainly female; clonal diversity was possibly underestimated.

The receptor was derived from an adult who received the AZD1222 COVID-19 vaccine. The material sequenced was peripheral blood, taken 28 days after the second AZD1222 dose. This chain links TRBV2 with TRBJ1-4; 7 bases are shared with TRBD1. The chain's CDR3 is CASRVQGDRGKLFF. For the CDR3, the DNA is TGTGCCAGCAGAGTTCAGGGGGACCGTGGGAAACTGTTTTTT.